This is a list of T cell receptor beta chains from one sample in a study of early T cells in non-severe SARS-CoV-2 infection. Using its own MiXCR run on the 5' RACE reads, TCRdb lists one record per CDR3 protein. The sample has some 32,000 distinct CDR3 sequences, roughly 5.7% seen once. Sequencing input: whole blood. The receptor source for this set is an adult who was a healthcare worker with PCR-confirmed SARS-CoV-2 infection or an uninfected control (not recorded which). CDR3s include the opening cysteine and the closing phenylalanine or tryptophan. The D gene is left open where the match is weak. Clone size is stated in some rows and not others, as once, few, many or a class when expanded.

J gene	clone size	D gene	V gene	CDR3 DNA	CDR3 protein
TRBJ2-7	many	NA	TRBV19	TGTGCCAGTGGAAGATCAGGAAACGAGCAGTACTTC	CASGRSGNEQYF
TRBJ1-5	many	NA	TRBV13	TGTGCCTGCTCAGAGAGCCCCAATCAGCCCCAGCATTTT	CACSESPNQPQHF
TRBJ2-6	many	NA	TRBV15	TGTGCCACCAGCAGAGGGACATCTGGGGCCAACGTCCTGACTTTC	CATSRGTSGANVLTF
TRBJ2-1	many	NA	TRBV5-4	TGTGCCAGCAGCCCCCGGTGGGGCGGCGGCTCCTACAATGAGCAGTTCTTC	CASSPRWGGGSYNEQFF
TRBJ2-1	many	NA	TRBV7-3	TGTGCCAGCAGCTCCTCCGGGGCCAATGAGCAGTTCTTC	CASSSSGANEQFF
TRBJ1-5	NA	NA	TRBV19	TGTGCCAGTAATCCCCAGGGGCATCAGCCCCAGCATTTT	CASNPQGHQPQHF
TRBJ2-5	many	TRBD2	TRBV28	TGTGCCAGCTTACTAGCGGGAGAGCACGGTGGTAGGAAGACCCAGTACTTC	CASLLAGEHGGRKTQYF
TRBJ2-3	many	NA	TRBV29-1	TGCAGCGTTGTTCCCGTAGGTACAGATACGCAGTATTTT	CSVVPVGTDTQYF
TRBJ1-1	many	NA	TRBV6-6	TGTGCCAGCAGCCCCGTGGGTAGGGGTAGGGACACTGAAGCTTTCTTT	CASSPVGRGRDTEAFF
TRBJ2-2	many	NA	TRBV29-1	TGCAGCGTTCGGGACACCGGGGAGCTGTTTTTT	CSVRDTGELFF
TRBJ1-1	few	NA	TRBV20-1	TGCAGTGCTAGGCCACCTTCCCGGGGGAACACTGAAGCTTTCTTT	CSARPPSRGNTEAFF
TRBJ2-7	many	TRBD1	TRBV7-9	TGTGCCAGCAGCTCCAGGGGGTTGTACGAGCAGTACTTC	CASSSRGLYEQYF
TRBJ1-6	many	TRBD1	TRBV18	TGTGCCAGCTCACCCCTCACCCTACACAGGGGGGAATCACCCCTCCACTTT	CASSPLTLHRGESPLHF
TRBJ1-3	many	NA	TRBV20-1	TGCAGTGCTAGTCTTCTGAATGGAAACACCATATATTTT	CSASLLNGNTIYF
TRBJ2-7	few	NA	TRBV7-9	TGTGCCAGCAGCTTAACTTCCTACGAGCAGTACTTC	CASSLTSYEQYF
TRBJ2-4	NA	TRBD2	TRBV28	TGTGCCAGCAGAACTAGCGGACTAGCCAAAAACATTCAGTACTTC	CASRTSGLAKNIQYF
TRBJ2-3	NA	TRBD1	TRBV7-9	TGTGCCAGCAGCTTTCCGGGACAGGGGACAGATACGCAGTATTTT	CASSFPGQGTDTQYF
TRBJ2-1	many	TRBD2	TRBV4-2	TGTGCCAGCAGCCAAGATGGGGAGGGAGCTTACAGTGAGCAGTTCTTC	CASSQDGEGAYSEQFF
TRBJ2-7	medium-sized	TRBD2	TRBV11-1	TGTGCCAGCAGTCTAGAGACGGCGGGAGGGCCCTACGAGCAGTACTTC	CASSLETAGGPYEQYF
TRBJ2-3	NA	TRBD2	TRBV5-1	TGCGCCAGCAGCTCGACTAGCGGGACATCAGATACGCAGTATTTT	CASSSTSGTSDTQYF
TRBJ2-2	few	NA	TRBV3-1	TGTGCCAGCAGCCGCGAGACTAGATCGAACACCGGGGAGCTGTTTTTT	CASSRETRSNTGELFF
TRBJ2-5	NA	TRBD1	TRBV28	TGTGCCAGCAGTTACAGGGGCGGGGAGACCCAGTACTTC	CASSYRGGETQYF
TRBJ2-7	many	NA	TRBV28	TGTGCCAGCACCCGAGGGGAAGGCTACGAGCAGTACTTC	CASTRGEGYEQYF
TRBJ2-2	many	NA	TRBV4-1	TGCGCCAGCAGCCAAGAGGACCACACCAACACCGGGGAGCTGTTTTTT	CASSQEDHTNTGELFF
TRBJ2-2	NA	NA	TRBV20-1	TGCAGTGCTAGAGGGAACGGGGACACCGGGGAGCTGTTTTTT	CSARGNGDTGELFF
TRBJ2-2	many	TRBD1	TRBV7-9	TGTGCCAGCAACCCAGGGGGTTCGAACACCGGGGAGCTGTTTTTT	CASNPGGSNTGELFF
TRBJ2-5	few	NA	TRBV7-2	TGTGCCAGCAGCGAAGGGCCGTCTCAGTACTTC	CASSEGPSQYF
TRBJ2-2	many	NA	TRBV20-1	TGCAGTGCTCCACTAGGATACACCGGGGAGCTGTTTTTT	CSAPLGYTGELFF